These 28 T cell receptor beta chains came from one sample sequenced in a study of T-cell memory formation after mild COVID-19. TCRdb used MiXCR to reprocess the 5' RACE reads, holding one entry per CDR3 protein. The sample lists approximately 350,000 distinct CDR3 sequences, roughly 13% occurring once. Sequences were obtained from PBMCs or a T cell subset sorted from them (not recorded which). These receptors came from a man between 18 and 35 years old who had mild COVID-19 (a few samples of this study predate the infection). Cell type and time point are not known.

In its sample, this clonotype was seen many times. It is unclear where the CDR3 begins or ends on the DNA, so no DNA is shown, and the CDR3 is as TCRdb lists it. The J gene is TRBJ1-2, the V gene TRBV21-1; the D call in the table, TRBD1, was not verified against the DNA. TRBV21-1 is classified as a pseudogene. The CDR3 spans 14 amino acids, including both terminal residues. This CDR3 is CASSKVGTGAGYTF.

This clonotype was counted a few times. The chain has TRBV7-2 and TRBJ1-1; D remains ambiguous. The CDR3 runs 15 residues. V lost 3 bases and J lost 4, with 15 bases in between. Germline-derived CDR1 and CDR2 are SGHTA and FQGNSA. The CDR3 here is CASSFNFLGSTEAFF. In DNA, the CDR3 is TGTGCCAGCAGCTTTAATTTTCTAGGGAGCACTGAAGCTTTCTTT.

This CDR3 reads CAISVDSYGYTF. CDR3 in DNA: TGTGCCATCAGTGTAGACAGCTATGGCTACACCTTC. J is TRBJ1-2 and V is TRBV10-3; a weak D match, TRBD1 (5 bases). V lost 4 bases and J lost 4, with 7 bases in between. Per germline, CDR1 ENHRY and CDR2 SYGVKD. The CDR3 sequence is 12 residues long.

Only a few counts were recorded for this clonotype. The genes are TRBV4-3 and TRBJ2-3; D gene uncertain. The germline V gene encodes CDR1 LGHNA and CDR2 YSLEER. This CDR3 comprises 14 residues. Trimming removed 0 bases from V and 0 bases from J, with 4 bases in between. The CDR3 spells CASSQETSTDTQYF. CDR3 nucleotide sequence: TGCGCCAGCAGCCAAGAGACTAGCACAGATACGCAGTATTTT.

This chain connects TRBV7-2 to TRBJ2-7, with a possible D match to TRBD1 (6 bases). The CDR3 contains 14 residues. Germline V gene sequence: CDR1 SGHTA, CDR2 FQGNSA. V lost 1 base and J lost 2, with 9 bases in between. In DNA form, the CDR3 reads TGTGCCAGCAGCTTAGTGCAGGGGACCTACGAGCAGTACGTC. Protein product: CASSLVQGTYEQYV.

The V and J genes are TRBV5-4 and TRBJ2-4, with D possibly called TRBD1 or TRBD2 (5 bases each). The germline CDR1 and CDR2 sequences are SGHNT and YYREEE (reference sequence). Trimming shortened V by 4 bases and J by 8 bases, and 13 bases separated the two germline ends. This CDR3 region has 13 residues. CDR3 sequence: CASSPGTIDIQYF. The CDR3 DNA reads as TGTGCCAGCAGCCCGGGGACGATAGACATTCAGTACTTC.

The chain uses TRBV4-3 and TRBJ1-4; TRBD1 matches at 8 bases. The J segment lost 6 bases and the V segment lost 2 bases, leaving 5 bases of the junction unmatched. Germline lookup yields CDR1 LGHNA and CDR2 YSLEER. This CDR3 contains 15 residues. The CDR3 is CASSQRGTGDEKLFF. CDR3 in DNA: TGCGCCAGCAGCCAACGCGGGACAGGTGATGAAAAACTGTTTTTT.

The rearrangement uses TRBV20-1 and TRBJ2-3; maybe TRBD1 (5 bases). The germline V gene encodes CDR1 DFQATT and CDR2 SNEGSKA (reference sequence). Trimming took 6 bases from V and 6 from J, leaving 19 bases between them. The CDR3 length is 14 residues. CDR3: CSATTVAAQDTQYF. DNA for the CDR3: TGCAGTGCGACGACAGTGGCTGCCCAGGATACGCAGTATTTT.

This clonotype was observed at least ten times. The CDR3: CASSLELAGGSTDTQYF. In DNA, the CDR3 is TGCGCCAGCAGCTTGGAACTAGCGGGGGGCTCCACAGATACGCAGTATTTT. The chain has TRBV5-1 and TRBJ2-3, with 12 bases that match TRBD2. The V gene end was trimmed by 0 bases and the J gene end by 2 bases; junction bases not matched to a gene: 4. This CDR3 contains 17 residues. Germline V gives CDR1 SGHRS, CDR2 YFSETQ.

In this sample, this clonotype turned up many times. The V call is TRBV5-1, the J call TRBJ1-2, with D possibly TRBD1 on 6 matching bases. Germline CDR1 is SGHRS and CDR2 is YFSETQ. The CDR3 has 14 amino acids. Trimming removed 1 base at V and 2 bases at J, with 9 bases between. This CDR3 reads CASSLTQGNYGYTF. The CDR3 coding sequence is TGCGCCAGCAGCTTGACACAGGGAAACTATGGCTACACCTTC.

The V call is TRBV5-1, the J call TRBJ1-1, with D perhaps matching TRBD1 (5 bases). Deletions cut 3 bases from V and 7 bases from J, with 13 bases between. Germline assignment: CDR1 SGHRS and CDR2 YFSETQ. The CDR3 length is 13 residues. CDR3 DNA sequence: TGCGCCAGCAGCTCAATAGAGCAGGGTGAAGCTTTCTTT. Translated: CASSSIEQGEAFF. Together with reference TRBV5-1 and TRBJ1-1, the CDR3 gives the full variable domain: KAGVTQTPRYLIKTRGQQVTLSCSPISGHRSVSWYQQTPGQGLQFLFEYFSETQRNKGNFPGRFSGRQFSNSRSEMNVSTLELGDSALYLCASSSIEQGEAFFGQGTRLTVV.

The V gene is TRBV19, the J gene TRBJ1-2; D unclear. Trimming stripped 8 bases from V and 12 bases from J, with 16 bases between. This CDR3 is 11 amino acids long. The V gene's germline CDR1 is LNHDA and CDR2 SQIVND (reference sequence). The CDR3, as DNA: TGTGCCAGTTGTGATCGATCTTATCACACCTTC. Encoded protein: CASCDRSYHTF.

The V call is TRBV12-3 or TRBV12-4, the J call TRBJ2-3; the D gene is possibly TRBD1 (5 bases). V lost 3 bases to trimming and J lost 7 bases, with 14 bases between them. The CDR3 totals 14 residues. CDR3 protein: CASSFWGQGNTQYF. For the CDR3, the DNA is TGTGCCAGCAGTTTTTGGGGCCAGGGAAATACGCAGTATTTT.

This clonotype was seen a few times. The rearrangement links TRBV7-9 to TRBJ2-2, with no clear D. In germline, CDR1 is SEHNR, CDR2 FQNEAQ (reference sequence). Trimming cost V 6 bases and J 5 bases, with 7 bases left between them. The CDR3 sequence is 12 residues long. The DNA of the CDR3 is TGTGCCAGCAGGGTACCGACCGGGGAGCTGTTTTTT. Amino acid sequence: CASRVPTGELFF. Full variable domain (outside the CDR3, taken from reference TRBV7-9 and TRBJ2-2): DTGVSQNPRHKITKRGQNVTFRCDPISEHNRLYWYRQTLGQGPEFLTYFQNEAQLEKSRLLSDRFSAERPKGSFSTLEIQRTEQGDSAMYLCASRVPTGELFFGEGSRLTVL.

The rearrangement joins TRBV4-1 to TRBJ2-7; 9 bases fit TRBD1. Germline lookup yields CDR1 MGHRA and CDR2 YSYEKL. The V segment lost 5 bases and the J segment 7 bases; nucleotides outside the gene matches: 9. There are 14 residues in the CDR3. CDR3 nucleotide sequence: TGCGCCAGCAGCTTGAGGACAGGGGCAAGGGAGCAGTACTTC. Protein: CASSLRTGAREQYF.

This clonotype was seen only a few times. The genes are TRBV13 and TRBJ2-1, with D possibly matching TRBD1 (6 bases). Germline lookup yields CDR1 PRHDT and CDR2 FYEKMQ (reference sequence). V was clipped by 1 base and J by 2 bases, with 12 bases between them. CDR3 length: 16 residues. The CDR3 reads CASSLDIGGPYNEQFF. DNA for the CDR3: TGTGCCAGCAGCTTAGATATAGGGGGACCCTACAATGAGCAGTTCTTC.

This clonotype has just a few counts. CDR3 coding DNA: TGTGCCAGCAGCCCCTTGATGGGGGGCGCGAGAGGCACTGAAGCTTTCTTT. Translated: CASSPLMGGARGTEAFF. The chain uses TRBV3-1 and TRBJ1-1; D is perhaps TRBD1 (6 bases). The V gene lost 4 bases and the J gene lost 4 bases, with 22 bases spanning the gap. Germline V gene data show CDR1 as LGHDT and CDR2 as YNNKEL (reference sequence). The CDR3 spans 17 residues.

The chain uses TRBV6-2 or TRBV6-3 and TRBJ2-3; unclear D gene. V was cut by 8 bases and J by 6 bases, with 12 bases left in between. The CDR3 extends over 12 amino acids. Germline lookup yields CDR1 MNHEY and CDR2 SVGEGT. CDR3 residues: CASADNGDTQYF. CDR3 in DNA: TGTGCCAGCGCGGATAATGGGGATACGCAGTATTTT.

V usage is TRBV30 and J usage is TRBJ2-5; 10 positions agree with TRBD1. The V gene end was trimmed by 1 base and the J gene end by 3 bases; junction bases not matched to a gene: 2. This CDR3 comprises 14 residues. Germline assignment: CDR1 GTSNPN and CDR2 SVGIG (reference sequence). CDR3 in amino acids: CAWSAGTGEETQYF. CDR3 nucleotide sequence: TGTGCCTGGAGTGCCGGGACAGGGGAAGAGACCCAGTACTTC.

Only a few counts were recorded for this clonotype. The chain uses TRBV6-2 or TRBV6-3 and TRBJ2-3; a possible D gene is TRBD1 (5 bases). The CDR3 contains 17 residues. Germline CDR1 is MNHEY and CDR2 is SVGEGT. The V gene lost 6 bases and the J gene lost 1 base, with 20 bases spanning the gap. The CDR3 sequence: CASSPSYQGWGTDTQYF. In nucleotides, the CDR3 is TGTGCCAGCAGCCCCTCATACCAGGGTTGGGGCACAGATACGCAGTATTTT.

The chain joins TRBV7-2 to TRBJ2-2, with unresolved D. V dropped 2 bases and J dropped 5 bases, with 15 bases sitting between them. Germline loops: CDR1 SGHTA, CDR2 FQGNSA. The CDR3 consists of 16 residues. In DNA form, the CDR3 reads TGTGCCAGCAGCTTAAGGGCACAAGCCCGGACCGGGGAGCTGTTTTTT. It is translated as CASSLRAQARTGELFF.

The CDR3 protein is CASRLAASDPYEQYF. The CDR3 region has the DNA TGTGCCAGCAGGCTTGCGGCTTCCGATCCCTACGAGCAGTACTTC. The chain joins TRBV6-6 to TRBJ2-7, with D uncertain. Trimming cost V 6 bases and J 2 bases, with 17 bases left between them. The CDR3 is 15 amino acids. Germline V gene sequence: CDR1 MNHNY, CDR2 SVGAGI (reference sequence).

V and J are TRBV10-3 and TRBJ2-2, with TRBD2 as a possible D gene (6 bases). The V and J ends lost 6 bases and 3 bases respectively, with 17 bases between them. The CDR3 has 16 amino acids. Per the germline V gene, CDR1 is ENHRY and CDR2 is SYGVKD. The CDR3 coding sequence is TGTGCCATCAGGGGGGGAGAGGGATCGGACACCGGGGAGCTGTTTTTT. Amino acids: CAIRGGEGSDTGELFF.

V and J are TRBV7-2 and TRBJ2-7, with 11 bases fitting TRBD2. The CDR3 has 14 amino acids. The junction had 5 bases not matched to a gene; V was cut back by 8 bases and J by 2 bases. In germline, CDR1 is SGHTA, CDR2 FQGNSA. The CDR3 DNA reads TGTGCCAGCGGGCCGACTAGCGGGACCTACGAGCAGTACTTC. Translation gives CASGPTSGTYEQYF.

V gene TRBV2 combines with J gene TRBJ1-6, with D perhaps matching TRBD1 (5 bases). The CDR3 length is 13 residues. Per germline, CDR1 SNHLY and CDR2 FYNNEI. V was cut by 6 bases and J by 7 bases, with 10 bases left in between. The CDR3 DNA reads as TGTGCCAGCAGGCAGGGCGCGAATTCACCCCTCCACTTT. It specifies CASRQGANSPLHF.

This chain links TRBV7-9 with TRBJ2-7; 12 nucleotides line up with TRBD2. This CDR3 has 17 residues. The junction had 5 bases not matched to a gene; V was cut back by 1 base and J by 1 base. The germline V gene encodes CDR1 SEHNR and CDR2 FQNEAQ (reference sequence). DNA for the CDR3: TGTGCCAGCAGCTTAGGAGGACTAGCGGGGTGGTCCTACGAGCAGTACTTC. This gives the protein CASSLGGLAGWSYEQYF.

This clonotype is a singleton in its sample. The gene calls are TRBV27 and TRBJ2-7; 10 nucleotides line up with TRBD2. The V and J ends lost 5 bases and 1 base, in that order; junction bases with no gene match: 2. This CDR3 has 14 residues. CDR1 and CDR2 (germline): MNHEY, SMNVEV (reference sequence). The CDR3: CASSERGGSYEQYF. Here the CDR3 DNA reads TGTGCCAGCAGTGAGCGGGGGGGTTCCTACGAGCAGTACTTC.

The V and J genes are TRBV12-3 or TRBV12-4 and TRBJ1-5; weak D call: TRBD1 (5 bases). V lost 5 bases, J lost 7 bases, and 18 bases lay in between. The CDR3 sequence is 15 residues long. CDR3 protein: CASSRGKGPGQPQHF. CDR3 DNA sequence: TGTGCCAGCAGTCGGGGAAAGGGGCCCGGCCAGCCCCAGCATTTT.